This T cell receptor (beta chain) was captured by sequencing in a study of T cell clonotyping in hematopoietic cell transplantation. Points on this clone: As yet, its antigen is unknown.

Points from the study as a whole: Broader posttransplant TCR repertoire diversity was predicted by graft donor and pretransplant recipient Inverse Simpson Index values. At the given depth, recipient repertoires were over 95% de novo clonotypes.

CDR3 size: 16 residues. Per the germline V gene, CDR1 is SEHNR and CDR2 is FQNEAQ (reference sequence). J gave up 1 base and V 2 bases, and 4 bases lay outside the gene matches. Clones were read by immunoSEQ multiplex PCR, and TCRdb kept only the in-frame ones, dropping some. There are 65,000 to 75,000 clones in the sample; roughly 94% occur only once, and 1.6% lies in the top ten. The J gene is TRBJ1-1, the V gene TRBV7-9; TRBD1 matches 10 bases. The TCR was taken from a man aged 45-60 years in good health. Some clones in this sample may be carry-over from other donors' samples. The sequenced sample was peripheral blood mononuclear cells. CDR3 coding DNA: TGTGCCAGCAGCTTACCGGGACAGGGGACGAACACTGAAGCTTTCTTT. This sequence encodes CASSLPGQGTNTEAFF.